The following is a TCR beta chain sequence with its context. For TCRbeta, the library was prepared with unique molecular identifiers. TCRdb reanalysed the PCR reads using MiXCR and keeps one entry per CDR3 protein. The sample contains a few hundred thousand distinct CDR3 sequences, just over 20% of which appear only once. This sample stems from a study of T-cell reconstitution after alpha-beta-depleted transplantation in children. Trimming shortened V by 0 bases and J by 0 bases, and 12 bases separated the two germline ends. The length of the CDR3 is 17 residues. The germline V gene has CDR1 LGHNA and CDR2 YNFKEQ.

The clonotype was recovered from a human donor who donated a stem cell graft to a child with acute myeloid leukemia. The V call is TRBV4-2, the J call TRBJ1-5; D gene unclear. The input for sequencing was PBMCs from the stem cell graft donor, taken from the stem cell graft. CDR3 DNA sequence: TGTGCCAGCAGCCAAGAAACGGGAGGATATAGCAATCAGCCCCAGCATTTT. Amino acid sequence: CASSQETGGYSNQPQHF.